This TCR beta chain was profiled in a study of CXCR3-negative and CXCR3-positive naive CD8 T cells. In germline, CDR1 is DFQATT, CDR2 SNEGSKA (reference sequence). The CDR3 length is 17 residues. In regard to this clonotype: Its antigen remains unidentified.

General study findings and limits: The study found that naive CXCR3-negative and CXCR3-positive cells shared TRBV-TRBJ usage, while memory cells differed.

UMI labels and 5' RACE were used to prepare the TRB cDNA libraries. TCRdb reprocessed the 5' RACE reads and reports one entry per CDR3 protein, with no DNA. The sample yields about 30,000 distinct CDR3 sequences, of which the top ten take up roughly 10%. The sample consisted of memory CD8+ T cells from blood. The V and J genes are TRBV20-1 and TRBJ1-5; with no DNA, the TCRdb D assignment of TRBD1 cannot be verified. This sequence originates from a human donor in good health. Some clones in this sample may be carry-over from other donors' samples. The CDR3 spells CSARSLGADRDNQPQHF.